These 27 T cell receptor beta chains came from one sample sequenced in a study of Graves' ophthalmopathy and Graves' hyperthyroidism. As the template, RNA transcripts were used to amplify TCR beta CDR3 regions. Following a first-round RT-PCR that used HTBI primers, a second-round multiplex PCR was carried out. TCRdb re-derived calls from the multiplex PCR reads in MiXCR, one entry per CDR3 protein. The repertoire holds 260,000 or so distinct CDR3 sequences, roughly 50% seen once, with 40% to 55% in the top ten. Material for sequencing was peripheral blood. The source is an adult man with Graves' ophthalmopathy.

There are a few counts of this clonotype. The J gene is TRBJ2-2, the V gene TRBV12-3 or TRBV12-4, with D unclear. This CDR3 contains 15 residues. The V end lost 3 bases, the J end lost 3 bases, and 11 bases lay between the germline ends. CDR3 in DNA: TGTGCCAGCAGTTTTGACCTACTTTACACCGGGGAGCTGTTTTTT. Translation gives CASSFDLLYTGELFF.

The chain recombines TRBV12-3 or TRBV12-4 with TRBJ1-5; D may be TRBD1 (5 bases). V lost 5 bases and J 2 bases, leaving 16 bases between the germline ends. This CDR3 contains 16 residues. CDR3 DNA: TGTGCCAGCAGTAACAGACAGACGAGGGGCAATCAGCCCCAGCATTTT. It translates to CASSNRQTRGNQPQHF.

The V and J genes are TRBV19 and TRBJ2-1; the D gene is possibly TRBD2 (5 bases). CDR1 LNHDA and CDR2 SQIVND come from the germline V gene (reference sequence). V was clipped by 3 bases and J by 4 bases, with 13 bases between them. CDR3 length equals 15 residues. This CDR3 reads CASSIRERPYNEQFF. The CDR3 DNA follows: TGTGCCAGTAGTATCCGGGAAAGACCATACAATGAGCAGTTCTTC.

The V and J genes are TRBV6-1 and TRBJ1-3, with unresolved D. Trimming cost V 6 bases and J 1 base, with 13 bases left between them. This CDR3 has 15 amino acids. The germline gives CDR1 MNHNS, CDR2 SASEGT. The CDR3 sequence: CASSSVVSSGNTIYF. CDR3 DNA: TGTGCCAGCAGCTCAGTAGTTTCATCTGGAAACACCATATATTTT.

At least ten counts were recorded for this clonotype. The chain couples TRBV12-3 or TRBV12-4 to TRBJ1-4, with 9 bases aligning to TRBD1. V lost 3 bases, J lost 7 bases, and 3 bases stayed unmatched. The CDR3 totals 14 residues. In DNA, the CDR3 is TGTGCCAGCAGTTTCGGACAGGGGAGTGAAAAACTGTTTTTT. Protein product: CASSFGQGSEKLFF.

The rearrangement uses TRBV4-1 and TRBJ2-5, with 7 positions matching TRBD1. Trimming removed 3 bases from V and 2 bases from J; junction bases left unmatched: 6. The CDR3 has 15 residues. Germline loops: CDR1 MGHRA, CDR2 YSYEKL. CDR3 residues: CASSHSQGEQETQYF. As DNA, the CDR3 is TGCGCCAGCAGCCATTCTCAGGGGGAACAAGAGACCCAGTACTTC.

V gene TRBV28 combines with J gene TRBJ2-7; D not certain. V lost 5 bases to trimming and J lost 8 bases, with 16 bases between them. Germline assignment: CDR1 MDHEN and CDR2 SYDVKM. This CDR3 region has 13 residues. CDR3 nucleotide sequence: TGTGCCAGCAGTACACCGGGCCAAAGCCAGCAGTACTTC. Translation gives CASSTPGQSQQYF. Together with reference TRBV28 and TRBJ2-7, the CDR3 gives the full variable domain: DVKVTQSSRYLVKRTGEKVFLECVQDMDHENMFWYRQDPGLGLRLIYFSYDVKMKEKGDIPEGYSVSREKKERFSLILESASTNQTSMYLCASSTPGQSQQYFGPGTRLTVT.

V and J are TRBV12-3 or TRBV12-4 and TRBJ2-7, with a tentative D call TRBD1 (6 bases). Trimming shortened V by 6 bases and J by 6 bases, and 12 bases separated the two germline ends. The CDR3 is 12 amino acids. The DNA for the CDR3 is TGTGCCAGCAGCAACAGGGTTGTCGAGCAGTACTTC. It specifies CASSNRVVEQYF.

The rearrangement links TRBV5-4 to TRBJ1-4, with D hard to call. The germline V gene encodes CDR1 SGHNT and CDR2 YYREEE (reference sequence). The length of the CDR3 is 14 residues. Trimming left V 0 bases short and J 5 bases short, with 8 bases between. The CDR3 DNA follows: TGTGCCAGCAGCTTGGTGTCAGCAAATGAAAAACTGTTTTTT. Its translation is CASSLVSANEKLFF. Supplemented by reference TRBV5-4 and TRBJ1-4, the full variable domain reads ETGVTQSPTHLIKTRGQQVTLRCSSQSGHNTVSWYQQALGQGPQFIFQYYREEENGRGNFPPRFSGLQFPNYSSELNVNALELDDSALYLCASSLVSANEKLFFGSGTQLSVL.

The chain carries TRBV10-3 and TRBJ1-6; the D gene is possibly TRBD1 (5 bases). Germline CDR1 and CDR2: ENHRY and SYGVKD. This CDR3 is 14 amino acids long. Trimming pared 6 bases from V and 5 bases from J, leaving 11 bases between. Here the CDR3 DNA reads TGTGCCATCAGACGACAGATAGATAATTCACCCCTCCACTTT. Amino acids: CAIRRQIDNSPLHF.

This sequence joins TRBV7-2 and TRBJ2-7; 8 nucleotides align to TRBD2. Germline CDR1 reads SGHTA; CDR2 reads FQGNSA. The J segment lost 4 bases and the V segment lost 5 bases, leaving 7 bases of the junction unmatched. The length of the CDR3 is 14 residues. CDR3 residues: CASSQLAVGYEQYF. CDR3 nucleotides: TGTGCCAGCAGCCAACTAGCGGTGGGGTACGAGCAGTACTTC.

V is TRBV12-3 or TRBV12-4 and J is TRBJ1-1; 9 nucleotides line up with TRBD1. With 5 bases clipped from V and 5 bases from J, the junction kept 9 bases outside the gene matches. This CDR3 is built from 15 residues. The CDR3 bases are TGTGCCAGCAGTCCTTACAGGGGGCGGGGGACTGAAGCTTTCTTT. Translating it yields CASSPYRGRGTEAFF.

The J gene is TRBJ1-2, the V gene TRBV12-3 or TRBV12-4, with D possibly matching TRBD1 (5 bases). The CDR3 runs 14 residues. The V end lost 6 bases, the J end lost 5 bases, and 16 bases lay between the germline ends. CDR3 protein: CASSHTDGTYGYTF. CDR3 sequence (DNA): TGTGCCAGCAGCCACACGGACGGGACTTATGGCTACACCTTC.

This clonotype was seen only a few times. The chain uses TRBV9 and TRBJ2-2; D remains ambiguous. V lost 0 bases and J 7 bases, leaving 10 bases between the germline ends. Looked up from germline, CDR1 is SGDLS and CDR2 is YYNGEE. The CDR3 length is 14 residues. The CDR3 nucleotides read TGTGCCAGCAGCGTAGTCGTGACGAACGGGGAGCTGTTTTTT. It specifies CASSVVVTNGELFF. Based on the CDR3 plus reference TRBV9 and TRBJ2-2, the full variable domain is DSGVTQTPKHLITATGQRVTLRCSPRSGDLSVYWYQQSLDQGLQFLIQYYNGEERAKGNILERFSAQQFPDLHSELNLSSLELGDSALYFCASSVVVTNGELFFGEGSRLTVL.

The J gene is TRBJ2-7, the V gene TRBV5-5; weak D call: TRBD1 (6 bases). Trimming cost V 2 bases and J 12 bases, with 18 bases left between them. From germline, CDR1 is SGHKS and CDR2 YYEKEE (reference sequence). The CDR3 spans 13 residues. DNA of the CDR3: TGTGCCAGCAGCTTATTAGGACAGCCTTGGATGTACTTC. Residues: CASSLLGQPWMYF.

The table lists this clonotype with a few counts. V usage is TRBV2 and J usage is TRBJ2-5; D is uncertain. The CDR3 loop spans 11 amino acids. The germline V gene encodes CDR1 SNHLY and CDR2 FYNNEI. Between the trimmed V and J ends, which lost 8 bases and 3 bases, there was a span of 7 bases. The CDR3 sequence is CASFFEETQYF. The DNA for the CDR3 is TGTGCCAGCTTTTTCGAAGAGACCCAGTACTTC. The entire variable domain, with the rest obtained from reference TRBV2 and TRBJ2-5, is as follows: EPEVTQTPSHQVTQMGQEVILRCVPISNHLYFYWYRQILGQKVEFLVSFYNNEISEKSEIFDDQFSVERPDGSNFTLKIRSTKLEDSAMYFCASFFEETQYFGPGTRLLVL.

This chain uses TRBV7-9 with TRBJ1-4, with D possibly being TRBD1 (6 bases). Per the germline V gene, CDR1 is SEHNR and CDR2 is FQNEAQ (reference sequence). The V end lost 5 bases, the J end lost 3 bases, and 13 bases lay between the germline ends. The length of the CDR3 is 15 residues. The CDR3 loop is CASSEQGTANEKLFF. The CDR3 DNA reads as TGTGCCAGCAGCGAACAGGGTACGGCTAATGAAAAACTGTTTTTT.

A few counts support this clonotype. V usage is TRBV6-4 and J usage is TRBJ1-6, with a tentative D call TRBD1 (5 bases). Deletions cut 3 bases from V and 5 bases from J, with 8 bases between. The CDR3 covers 14 residues. Germline lookup yields CDR1 MRHNA and CDR2 SNTAGT. CDR3 sequence: CASSEEGNNSPLHF. CDR3 nucleotide sequence: TGTGCCAGCAGTGAAGAGGGGAATAATTCACCCCTCCACTTT.

This clonotype was seen a few times. The chain couples TRBV29-1 to TRBJ2-7; no clear D. Trimming shortened V by 0 bases and J by 6 bases, and 15 bases separated the two germline ends. CDR1 is SQVTM and CDR2 is ANQGSEA in the germline V gene. The CDR3 consists of 14 residues. CDR3 DNA: TGCAGCGTTGAAGAGGGCAAGTTGGTCCCCGAGCAGTACTTC. Amino acids: CSVEEGKLVPEQYF.

V gene TRBV4-1 combines with J gene TRBJ1-2, with D possibly TRBD1 on 6 matching bases. This CDR3 has 13 residues. In germline, CDR1 is MGHRA, CDR2 YSYEKL. The ends were cut back, 2 bases at V and 7 bases at J, with 11 bases in the middle. The CDR3 coding sequence is TGCGCCAGCAGCCAAACAGGGATCTTTGGCTACACCTTC. As protein: CASSQTGIFGYTF.

The rearrangement uses TRBV7-2 and TRBJ1-5, with 9 bases matching TRBD1. J gave up 6 bases and V 2 bases, and 5 bases lay outside the gene matches. The CDR3 has 15 residues. The germline gives CDR1 SGHTA, CDR2 FQGNSA. CDR3: CASSLRTGVIQPQHF. For the CDR3, the DNA is TGTGCCAGCAGCTTACGGACAGGGGTCATTCAGCCCCAGCATTTT.

J is TRBJ2-5 and V is TRBV7-2, with a weak D call TRBD2 (6 bases). The CDR3 runs 14 residues. V was clipped by 2 bases and J by 5 bases, with 12 bases between them. Germline V gives CDR1 SGHTA, CDR2 FQGNSA. The DNA for the CDR3 is TGTGCCAGCAGCTTATGGGCGGGGATGGAGACCCAGTACTTC. Translation: CASSLWAGMETQYF.

A few counts support this clonotype. Here the CDR3 reads CASTKLRGQGAIQPQHF. Written as DNA, the CDR3 is TGTGCCAGTACTAAACTCCGGGGACAGGGGGCGATTCAGCCCCAGCATTTT. J is TRBJ1-5 and V is TRBV19; 12 bases are a match to TRBD1. This CDR3 is 17 amino acids long. J was trimmed by 6 bases and V by 7 bases; bases with no gene match: 13. Germline CDR1 LNHDA, CDR2 SQIVND (reference sequence). The full variable domain, in which reference TRBV19 and TRBJ1-5 provide the parts outside the CDR3, is DGGITQSPKYLFRKEGQNVTLSCEQNLNHDAMYWYRQDPGQGLRLIYYSQIVNDFQKGDIAEGYSVSREKKESFPLTVTSAQKNPTAFYLCASTKLRGQGAIQPQHFGDGTRLSIL.

This clonotype came up a few times. The rearrangement joins TRBV20-1 to TRBJ2-5; the match to TRBD2 covers 9 bases. Germline assignment: CDR1 DFQATT and CDR2 SNEGSKA (reference sequence). The CDR3 runs to 19 residues. The V and J ends lost 5 bases and 9 bases, in that order; junction bases with no gene match: 28. The CDR3: CSAPQSKTSGLQEPTPQYF. CDR3 DNA: TGCAGTGCTCCTCAATCGAAGACTAGCGGACTCCAAGAGCCGACCCCCCAGTACTTC.

The chain combines TRBV2 with TRBJ2-2, with 8 bases matching TRBD1. V shed 6 bases and J 5 bases; nucleotides not matched to a gene: 8. CDR3 length: 15 amino acids. Germline V lookup: CDR1 SNHLY, CDR2 FYNNEI. CDR3 protein: CASSEQGESTGELFF. The CDR3 DNA reads as TGTGCCAGCAGCGAACAGGGGGAGAGTACCGGGGAGCTGTTTTTT.

The chain joins TRBV4-2 to TRBJ1-1; no clear D gene. The CDR3 totals 13 residues. V was trimmed by 0 bases and J by 5 bases, leaving 7 bases between them. In germline, CDR1 is LGHNA, CDR2 YNFKEQ. CDR3 nucleotides: TGTGCCAGCAGCCAAGAAATCCGGACTGAAGCTTTCTTT. Protein product: CASSQEIRTEAFF.

This clonotype was recorded a few times. The V and J genes are TRBV29-1 and TRBJ2-2; the D is unclear. There are 14 residues in the CDR3. Germline CDR1 reads SQVTM; CDR2 reads ANQGSEA. The CDR3 sequence is CSARHLTNTGELFF. In DNA, the CDR3 is TGCAGTGCCCGACACCTTACGAACACCGGGGAGCTGTTTTTT.